Described below is a single T cell receptor (beta chain) sequence and its context. Trimming removed 1 base from V and 8 bases from J; junction bases left unmatched: 1. The CDR3 is 13 amino acids. CDR1 SGHTA and CDR2 FQGNSA come from the germline V gene. The data originate from a study of CD8+CD57+ T cells in acquired aplastic anemia. Genomic DNA, the template, was used for profiling of the TCR beta VDJ and CDR3. One entry per CDR3 protein, called by TCRdb with MiXCR from the reads. The sample holds roughly 180,000 distinct CDR3 sequences; over 60% are singletons and the top ten take just over 45%. Sequencing was performed on sorted CD4+, CD8+, or CD8+CD57+ T cells (not recorded which) from PBMCs. This receptor was taken from a human donor with severe aplastic anemia or a healthy control (not recorded which). J is TRBJ1-2 and V is TRBV7-2, with TRBD1 matching over 10 bases. This CDR3 is CASSLEGQGGYTF. For the CDR3, the DNA is TGTGCCAGCAGCTTAGAGGGACAGGGGGGCTACACCTTC.